The T cell receptor beta chain under discussion was sequenced for a study of blood T cells in healthy people across ages. Whole-study results and caveats: With naive T cell percentage, TCR beta diversity showed a strong correlation.

Next came a second PCR, run for about 7 to 12 cycles, which used a sample-barcoded 5' primer along with a J-beta primer mix. TCRdb independently ran MiXCR on the 5' RACE reads; one entry per CDR3 protein. The repertoire holds fewer than 2,000,000 distinct CDR3 sequences, with 30% to 40% as singletons. The V gene's germline CDR1 is SNHLY and CDR2 FYNNEI. The CDR3 runs to 13 residues. The V gene lost 0 bases and the J gene lost 9 bases, with 12 bases spanning the gap. Worth noting for this clonotype: Its antigen remains unidentified.

The V call is TRBV2, the J call TRBJ2-7; no firm D call. Sequenced input: blood. This sequence originates from a woman aged 30 to 39 in good health. In nucleotides, the CDR3 is TGTGCCAGCAGTGAAGCCGCTCGGATCGGGCAGTACTTC. Translated: CASSEAARIGQYF.